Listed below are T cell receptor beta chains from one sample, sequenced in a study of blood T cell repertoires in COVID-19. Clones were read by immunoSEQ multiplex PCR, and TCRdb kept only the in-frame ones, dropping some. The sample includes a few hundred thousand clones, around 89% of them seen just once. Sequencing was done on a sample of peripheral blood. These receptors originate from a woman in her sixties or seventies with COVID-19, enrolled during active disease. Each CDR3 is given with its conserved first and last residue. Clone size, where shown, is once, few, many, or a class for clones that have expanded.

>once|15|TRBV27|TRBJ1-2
CAGSLYWTGNHGYTF
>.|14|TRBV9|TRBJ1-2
CASSVGQGGYGYTF
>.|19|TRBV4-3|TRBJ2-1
CASSPYGTSGGVSYNEQFF
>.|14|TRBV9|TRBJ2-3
CASRRSGNTDTQYF
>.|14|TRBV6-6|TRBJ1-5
CASWGVYSNQPQHF
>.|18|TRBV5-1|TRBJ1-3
CASSLRDWTEGTGNTIYF
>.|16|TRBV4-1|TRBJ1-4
CASSQERAGVREKLFF
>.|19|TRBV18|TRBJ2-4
CASSPARVQGELAKNIQYF
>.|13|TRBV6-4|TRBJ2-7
CASSVDGGYEQYF
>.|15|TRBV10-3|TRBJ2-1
CAINEGTSGHNEQFF
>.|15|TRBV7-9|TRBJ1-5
CASSSWTGSNQPQHF
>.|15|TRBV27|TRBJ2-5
CASSSSGHGMGTQYF
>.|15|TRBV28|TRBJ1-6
CASSTEDRGNSPLHF
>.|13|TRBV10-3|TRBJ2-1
CAISEVQGYEQFF
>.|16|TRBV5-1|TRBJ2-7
CASSLGQRISSYEQYF
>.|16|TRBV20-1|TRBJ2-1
CSASLASGGLYNEQFF
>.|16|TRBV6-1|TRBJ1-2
CASSEGGSGTGYGYTF
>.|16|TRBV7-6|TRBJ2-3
CASSRGAGGNADTQYF